Sequencing of this T cell receptor beta chain was carried out in a study of PD-L1 blockade in urothelial cancer. Study-level background: Once treatment had started, blood was analyzed at 3 weeks (second dose) and again at 6 weeks.

Each PCR reaction had synthetic TCR analog templates spiked into it. Assay: immunoSEQ multiplex PCR; the TCRdb copy retains only in-frame clones and omits some. The table has about 88,000 clones, 90% seen once; the top ten hold roughly 10%. With V trimmed by 0 bases and J by 5 bases, 0 bases remained unmatched. This CDR3 comprises 14 residues. The germline V gene encodes CDR1 SGHRS and CDR2 YFSETQ. The sequencing used PBMCs, collected around atezolizumab (anti-PD-L1) treatment. The chain has TRBV5-1 and TRBJ2-3; 10 nucleotides match TRBD1. The origin of this receptor is a man between 60 and 75 years old with urothelial cancer. CDR3 sequence: CASSLGTGGDTQYF. CDR3 sequence (DNA): TGCGCCAGCAGCTTGGGGACAGGGGGAGATACGCAGTATTTT.